The entry below gives a single T cell receptor beta chain sequence along with its context. The repertoire was sequenced with immunoSEQ multiplex PCR; TCRdb's copy has only in-frame clones and lacks some. This table holds some 240,000 clones, 70% to 90% found once. Trimming took 5 bases from V and 6 from J; bases not matched to a gene: 4. This CDR3 region has 13 residues. CDR1 SGHAT and CDR2 FQNNGV come from the germline V gene. This entry is derived from a study of Ad26.COV2.S vaccination and SARS-CoV-2 variants. Documented treatment: approximately 18 received Ad26.COV2.S at low or high dose, single or two shots; about five received placebo; per-sample allocation not given. Sampling took place 63 days after the first vaccine or placebo injection. Expressing Wuhan-strain SARS-CoV-2 spike, an Ad26 vector served as the vaccine.

This receptor was obtained from a person aged 18-65 years who received the Ad26.COV2.S COVID-19 vaccine or a placebo. The sequences come from peripheral blood, collected in a trial of Ad26.COV2.S vaccine versus placebo. The gene calls are TRBV11-2 and TRBJ2-1; TRBD1 agrees at 7 bases. The CDR3 spells CASSEDRVNEQFF. The CDR3 DNA reads TGTGCCAGCAGCGAAGACAGGGTCAATGAGCAGTTCTTC. Based on the CDR3 plus reference TRBV11-2 and TRBJ2-1, the full variable domain is EAGVAQSPRYKIIEKRQSVAFWCNPISGHATLYWYQQILGQGPKLLIQFQNNGVVDDSQLPKDRFSAERLKGVDSTLKIQPAKLEDSAVYLCASSEDRVNEQFFGPGTRLTVL.